Shown below are 30 T cell receptor beta chains from a single sample sequenced in a study of T cells in Graves' hyperthyroidism and ophthalmopathy. The source material, RNA transcripts, was used to amplify TCR beta CDR3 regions. With the HTBI primer set, the TCR CDR3 went through a first round of RT-PCR. TCRdb used MiXCR to reprocess the multiplex PCR reads, holding one entry per CDR3 protein. The sample records 300,000 to 500,000 distinct CDR3 sequences, roughly 13% being singletons. The sequenced sample was blood. The receptors stem from a man aged 50 to 59 with Graves' ophthalmopathy.

This clonotype was detected ten times or more. The rearrangement links TRBV5-1 to TRBJ2-7, with D unresolved. Germline CDR1 SGHRS, CDR2 YFSETQ. This CDR3 has 14 residues. Deletions cut 5 bases from V and 0 bases from J, with 12 bases between. The CDR3 is CASRRDGSSYEQYF. CDR3 DNA sequence: TGCGCCAGCAGACGCGACGGAAGCTCCTACGAGCAGTACTTC.

The chain employs TRBV7-9 and TRBJ2-5; possible D gene TRBD2, 7 bases. The CDR3 spans 16 residues. V lost 3 bases, J lost 3 bases, and 17 bases lay in between. CDR1 SEHNR and CDR2 FQNEAQ come from the germline V gene (reference sequence). CDR3 sequence (DNA): TGTGCCAGCAGCTTGGCAGGGGCAGGGAGGGAAGAGACCCAGTACTTC. Its protein product is CASSLAGAGREETQYF.

This clonotype has a handful of counts. The J gene is TRBJ2-7, the V gene TRBV29-1; no clear D. This CDR3 region has 11 residues. CDR1 is SQVTM, CDR2 ANQGSEA, per germline. V lost 0 bases, J lost 3 bases, and 3 bases lay in between. The CDR3 bases are TGCAGCGTTGAAGAAAGCTACGAGCAGTACTTC. Translating gives CSVEESYEQYF.

This clonotype was observed many times. The chain has TRBV5-5 and TRBJ2-2; tentatively, D is TRBD1 (6 bases). This CDR3 contains 15 residues. Germline V CDR1 and CDR2: SGHKS, YYEKEE (reference sequence). V lost 1 base to trimming and J lost 4 bases, with 11 bases between them. The CDR3 reads CASSLTGKGTGELFF. For the CDR3, the DNA is TGTGCCAGCAGCTTGACAGGGAAGGGCACCGGGGAGCTGTTTTTT.

This clonotype was counted only a few times. The CDR3 sequence is CASIDDQETQYF. CDR3 nucleotides: TGTGCCAGCATAGACGACCAAGAGACCCAGTACTTC. The chain recombines TRBV7-3 with TRBJ2-5; D remains unclear. Trimming left V 7 bases short and J 0 bases short, with 6 bases between. In germline, CDR1 is SGHTA, CDR2 FQGTGA. The CDR3 is 12 amino acids.

This chain joins TRBV5-8 and TRBJ1-2; tentative D call: TRBD1 (5 bases). V was clipped by 4 bases and J by 3 bases, with 13 bases between them. From germline, CDR1 is SGHTS and CDR2 YDEGEE. The CDR3 runs to 14 residues. CDR3 sequence: CASSPDNSYYGYTF. Here the CDR3 DNA reads TGTGCCAGCAGCCCGGACAATTCCTACTATGGCTACACCTTC.

This clonotype was found a few times. J is TRBJ2-7 and V is TRBV19; D not certain. This CDR3 is 14 amino acids long. V was clipped by 1 base and J by 0 bases, with 7 bases between them. The germline CDR1 and CDR2 sequences are LNHDA and SQIVND (reference sequence). CDR3: CASSIGLGSYEQYF. CDR3 DNA sequence: TGTGCCAGTAGTATAGGTTTGGGCTCCTACGAGCAGTACTTC. The variable domain in full, completed from reference TRBV19 and TRBJ2-7, reads DGGITQSPKYLFRKEGQNVTLSCEQNLNHDAMYWYRQDPGQGLRLIYYSQIVNDFQKGDIAEGYSVSREKKESFPLTVTSAQKNPTAFYLCASSIGLGSYEQYFGPGTRLTVT.

V usage is TRBV5-1 and J usage is TRBJ1-1; possible D gene TRBD1, 5 bases. This CDR3 region has 15 residues. The V gene's germline CDR1 is SGHRS and CDR2 YFSETQ. Trimming took off 4 bases at V and 4 bases at J, with 17 bases between the two ends. The CDR3 DNA sequence: TGCGCCAGCAGCCGATCCCTGGGGCAAGTCACTGAAGCTTTCTTT. Residues: CASSRSLGQVTEAFF.

The chain employs TRBV20-1 and TRBJ2-1, with D hard to call. The CDR3 totals 13 residues. From germline, CDR1 is DFQATT and CDR2 SNEGSKA (reference sequence). V dropped 1 base and J dropped 6 bases, with 10 bases sitting between them. In nucleotides, the CDR3 is TGCAGTGCTAGAGTCGGTTACTCCAATGAGCAGTTCTTC. This codes for CSARVGYSNEQFF.

Points on this clonotype: One end of the junction varies from germline; a read error may be responsible. The chain employs TRBV29-1 and TRBJ2-7; D remains ambiguous. Germline V lookup: CDR1 SQVTM, CDR2 ANQGSEA. The CDR3 has 14 residues. CDR3 nucleotide sequence: TGCAGCGTTGAAGGACTGGACCAGACCTACGAGCAATACTTC. Protein sequence: CSVEGLDQTYEQYF.

This clonotype was seen ten or more times. This chain uses TRBV2 with TRBJ1-1, with D unclear. The V end lost 7 bases, the J end lost 2 bases, and 11 bases lay between the germline ends. CDR1 is SNHLY, CDR2 FYNNEI, per germline. This CDR3 is 13 amino acids long. CDR3 nucleotide sequence: TGTGCCAGCAAGACCTGGGGAAACACTGAAGCTTTCTTT. Protein sequence: CASKTWGNTEAFF.

The V call is TRBV5-1, the J call TRBJ2-1, with 7 bases that match TRBD2. The germline V gene encodes CDR1 SGHRS and CDR2 YFSETQ. There are 15 residues in the CDR3. J lost 5 bases, V lost 1 base, and 6 bases had no gene match. CDR3 region: CASSLTGGLDNEQFF. The CDR3, as DNA: TGCGCCAGCAGCTTGACGGGAGGCCTCGACAATGAGCAGTTCTTC.

The sample holds many counts of this clonotype. This chain joins TRBV6-1 and TRBJ1-1; the match to TRBD1 covers 8 bases. The ends lost 4 bases at V and 1 base at J; junction bases unmatched: 5. CDR3 size: 15 residues. CDR1 MNHNS and CDR2 SASEGT come from the germline V gene. CDR3 DNA sequence: TGTGCCAGCAGTGGAGCCGGGACAGGGAACACTGAAGCTTTCTTT. It translates to CASSGAGTGNTEAFF.

This chain links TRBV10-3 with TRBJ1-5, with a possible D match to TRBD1 (6 bases). V was cut by 6 bases and J by 0 bases, with 12 bases left in between. This CDR3 is built from 15 residues. Per the germline V gene, CDR1 is ENHRY and CDR2 is SYGVKD. The CDR3 region is CAIRDSADSNQPQHF. CDR3 DNA: TGTGCCATCAGGGACAGCGCAGATAGCAATCAGCCCCAGCATTTT.

This clonotype was recorded at least ten times. This chain uses TRBV24-1 with TRBJ2-1; D gene unclear. Germline lookup yields CDR1 KGHDR and CDR2 SFDVKD. The CDR3 runs 12 residues. V lost 0 bases, J lost 7 bases, and 3 bases lay in between. The CDR3 DNA reads TGTGCCACCAGTGATTTGTGGAATGAGCAGTTCTTC. Residues: CATSDLWNEQFF.

This clonotype appeared a few times. The rearrangement links TRBV20-1 to TRBJ2-4; either TRBD1 or TRBD2 may supply D (5 bases each). CDR3 length: 15 amino acids. V shed 0 bases and J shed 9 bases, with 18 bases lying between them. Germline CDR1 DFQATT, CDR2 SNEGSKA (reference sequence). The CDR3 DNA is TGCAGTGCTAGAGATCCAGTATCATGGGGGATCATTCAGTACTTC. It is translated as CSARDPVSWGIIQYF.

The sample holds a few counts of this clonotype. The chain has TRBV12-3 or TRBV12-4 and TRBJ2-7; a weak D match, TRBD1 (6 bases). V was shortened by 3 bases and J by 5 bases, with 11 bases between the two germline ends. The CDR3 loop spans 13 amino acids. CDR3 sequence: CASSFMGADEQYF. Written as DNA, the CDR3 is TGTGCCAGCAGTTTTATGGGGGCTGACGAGCAGTACTTC.

The sample holds many counts of this clonotype. The chain employs TRBV7-8 and TRBJ1-6, with D possibly matching TRBD1 (5 bases). This CDR3 comprises 15 residues. The germline CDR1 and CDR2 sequences are SGHVS and FQNEAQ. The V and J ends lost 0 bases and 8 bases respectively, with 11 bases between them. CDR3 sequence (DNA): TGTGCCAGCAGCTTAGCGGGGCAGGATCATTCACCCCTCCACTTT. The encoded protein is CASSLAGQDHSPLHF.

In the case of this clonotype: The junction does not match germline at one end; this may be a read error. The chain joins TRBV28 to TRBJ2-7; 8 bases align to TRBD1. The CDR3 is 15 amino acids. Germline V gene lookup returns CDR1 MDHEN and CDR2 SYDVKM. As DNA, the CDR3 is TGTGCCAGCAGTGTCACAGGGGGTCTCCCCTACGAGCAGCACTTC. Translation: CASSVTGGLPYEQHF.

In nucleotides, the CDR3 is TGTGCCAGCTCCAGGGGCGCGTCCGGTCAGCCCCAGCATTTT. This translates into CASSRGASGQPQHF. The rearrangement uses TRBV7-9 and TRBJ1-5; D perhaps matches TRBD1 (6 bases). V gave up 8 bases and J gave up 6 bases, with 17 bases separating them. The CDR3 is 14 amino acids. Germline CDR1 is SEHNR and CDR2 is FQNEAQ (reference sequence).

This clonotype was seen at least ten times. The rearrangement uses TRBV12-3 or TRBV12-4 and TRBJ2-3; D is perhaps TRBD1 (5 bases). Trimming left V 5 bases short and J 1 base short, with 10 bases between. CDR3 length: 14 residues. CDR3 in amino acids: CASSRAGRTDTQYF. As DNA, the CDR3 is TGTGCCAGCAGTCGCGCAGGGCGCACAGATACGCAGTATTTT.

This clonotype was counted many times. The rearrangement joins TRBV20-1 to TRBJ1-5, with unresolved D. Looked up from germline, CDR1 is DFQATT and CDR2 is SNEGSKA (reference sequence). The CDR3 has 13 amino acids. Trimming removed 8 bases at V and 4 bases at J, with 15 bases between. The CDR3 DNA sequence: TGCAGTTACTATGAGGGCAATAATCAGCCCCAGCATTTT. This codes for CSYYEGNNQPQHF.

This clonotype was observed at least ten times. V gene TRBV28 combines with J gene TRBJ2-7; D not resolved. The CDR3 is made up of 12 amino acids. The germline CDR1 and CDR2 sequences are MDHEN and SYDVKM. The V end lost 6 bases, the J end lost 3 bases, and 9 bases lay between the germline ends. CDR3 amino acids: CASSQEDYEQYF. The DNA for the CDR3 is TGTGCCAGCAGCCAAGAAGACTACGAGCAGTACTTC.

The chain joins TRBV13 to TRBJ2-7, with 11 bases that match TRBD2. CDR1 PRHDT and CDR2 FYEKMQ come from the germline V gene (reference sequence). CDR3 size: 15 residues. The V and J ends lost 5 bases and 6 bases, in that order; junction bases with no gene match: 9. This CDR3 is CASSNIAGGPAEQYF. CDR3 DNA sequence: TGTGCCAGCAGCAATATAGCGGGAGGGCCGGCCGAGCAGTACTTC.

In regard to this clonotype: A read error may explain this, as a much larger clone is one base away. The V call is TRBV18, the J call TRBJ1-1; D ambiguous. CDR1 KGHSH and CDR2 LQKENI come from the germline V gene. The CDR3 loop spans 14 amino acids. In DNA form, the CDR3 reads TGTGCCAGCTCACCACAGGGTATCTTCACTGAAACTTTCTTT. As protein: CASSPQGIFTETFF.

This clonotype was observed many times. This chain joins TRBV30 and TRBJ2-7; 9 bases line up with TRBD2. Trimming cost V 2 bases and J 5 bases; bases outside gene matches: 10. Germline V gene lookup returns CDR1 GTSNPN and CDR2 SVGIG (reference sequence). This CDR3 has 15 amino acids. For the CDR3, the DNA is TGTGCCTGGAGTTTCTATGGCGGGAGGGACCACGAGCAGTACTTC. It encodes CAWSFYGGRDHEQYF.

This clonotype has a handful of counts. The CDR3 nucleotides read TGTGCCACCAGTGGTTTTACGGGGGTCCGAGAAGAGACCCAGTACTTC. It is translated as CATSGFTGVREETQYF. The chain is built from TRBV24-1 and TRBJ2-5, with a weak D call TRBD2 (6 bases). The CDR3 consists of 16 residues. Germline lookup yields CDR1 KGHDR and CDR2 SFDVKD. Trimming took 5 bases from V and 3 from J, leaving 18 bases between them.

This clonotype was counted many times. The chain joins TRBV28 to TRBJ2-1; possible D gene TRBD2, 5 bases. The length of the CDR3 is 16 residues. The germline CDR1 and CDR2 sequences are MDHEN and SYDVKM. The V end lost 1 base, the J end lost 4 bases, and 14 bases lay between the germline ends. For the CDR3, the DNA is TGTGCCAGCAGTTTATTTCGACGGGAAGGATACAATGAGCAGTTCTTC. The encoded protein is CASSLFRREGYNEQFF.

This chain links TRBV10-3 with TRBJ2-1; 9 positions match TRBD2. The V gene end was trimmed by 2 bases and the J gene end by 4 bases; junction bases not matched to a gene: 6. Germline CDR1 and CDR2: ENHRY and SYGVKD. The CDR3 sequence is 16 residues long. As DNA, the CDR3 is TGTGCCATCAGTGAGACTAGCGGGTCGAGGTACAATGAGCAGTTCTTC. This gives the protein CAISETSGSRYNEQFF.

The table lists this clonotype with many counts. V usage is TRBV12-3 or TRBV12-4 and J usage is TRBJ2-1; TRBD2 matches at 13 bases. Trimming at V came to 5 bases and at J to 6 bases, leaving 7 bases not matched to a gene. CDR3 length: 16 amino acids. The CDR3 nucleotides are TGTGCCAGCAGTAAAACCGGGACTAGCGGGGCCAATGAGCAGTTCTTC. Protein sequence: CASSKTGTSGANEQFF.